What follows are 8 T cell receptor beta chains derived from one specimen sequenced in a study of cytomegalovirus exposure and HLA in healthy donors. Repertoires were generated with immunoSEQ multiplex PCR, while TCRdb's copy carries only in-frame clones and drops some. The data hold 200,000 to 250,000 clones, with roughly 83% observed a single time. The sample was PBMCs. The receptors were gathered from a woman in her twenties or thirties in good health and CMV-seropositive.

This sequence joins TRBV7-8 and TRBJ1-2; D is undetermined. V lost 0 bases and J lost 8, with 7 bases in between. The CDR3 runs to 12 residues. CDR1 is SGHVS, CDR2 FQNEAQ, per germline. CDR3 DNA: TGTGCCAGCAGCTTAGCGGACCGAGGCTACACCTTC. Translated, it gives CASSLADRGYTF.

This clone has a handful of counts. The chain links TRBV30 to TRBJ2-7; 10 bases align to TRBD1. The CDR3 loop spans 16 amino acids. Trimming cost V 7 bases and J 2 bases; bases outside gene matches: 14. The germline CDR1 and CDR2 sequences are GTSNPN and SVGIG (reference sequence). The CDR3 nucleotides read TGTGCCTTTTTCTCTGTCCTAGGGACAGGGGCCTACGAGCAGTACTTC. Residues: CAFFSVLGTGAYEQYF.

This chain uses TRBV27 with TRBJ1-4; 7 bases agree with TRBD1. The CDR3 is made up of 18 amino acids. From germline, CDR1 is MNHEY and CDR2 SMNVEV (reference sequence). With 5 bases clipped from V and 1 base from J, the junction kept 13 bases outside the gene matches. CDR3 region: CASSQQKTGSITNEKLFF. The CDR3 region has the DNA TGTGCCAGCAGTCAACAAAAGACAGGGAGCATAACTAATGAAAAACTGTTTTTT. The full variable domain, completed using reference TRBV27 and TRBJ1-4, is EAQVTQNPRYLITVTGKKLTVTCSQNMNHEYMSWYRQDPGLGLRQIYYSMNVEVTDKGDVPEGYKVSRKEKRNFPLILESPSPNQTSLYFCASSQQKTGSITNEKLFFGSGTQLSVL.

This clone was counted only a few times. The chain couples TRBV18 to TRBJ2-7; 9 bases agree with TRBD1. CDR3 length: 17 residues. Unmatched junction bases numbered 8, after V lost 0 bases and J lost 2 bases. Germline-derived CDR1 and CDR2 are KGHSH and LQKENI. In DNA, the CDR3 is TGTGCCAGCTCACCACCGGAAGGGGGACAGGGTGCCTACGAGCAGTACTTC. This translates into CASSPPEGGQGAYEQYF.

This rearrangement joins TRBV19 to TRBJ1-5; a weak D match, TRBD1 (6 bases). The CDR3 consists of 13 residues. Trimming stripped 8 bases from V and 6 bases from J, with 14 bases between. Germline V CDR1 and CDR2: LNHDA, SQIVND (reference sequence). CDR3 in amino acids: CASGSPGAQPQHF. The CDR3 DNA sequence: TGTGCCAGTGGGAGTCCGGGGGCTCAGCCCCAGCATTTT.

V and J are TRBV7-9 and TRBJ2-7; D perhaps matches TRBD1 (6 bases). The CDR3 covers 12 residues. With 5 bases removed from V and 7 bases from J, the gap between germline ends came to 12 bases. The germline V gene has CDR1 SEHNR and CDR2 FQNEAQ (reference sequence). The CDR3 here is CASSTQGWEQYF. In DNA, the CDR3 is TGTGCCAGCAGCACACAGGGCTGGGAGCAGTACTTC. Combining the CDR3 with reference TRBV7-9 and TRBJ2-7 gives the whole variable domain DTGVSQNPRHKITKRGQNVTFRCDPISEHNRLYWYRQTLGQGPEFLTYFQNEAQLEKSRLLSDRFSAERPKGSFSTLEIQRTEQGDSAMYLCASSTQGWEQYFGPGTRLTVT.

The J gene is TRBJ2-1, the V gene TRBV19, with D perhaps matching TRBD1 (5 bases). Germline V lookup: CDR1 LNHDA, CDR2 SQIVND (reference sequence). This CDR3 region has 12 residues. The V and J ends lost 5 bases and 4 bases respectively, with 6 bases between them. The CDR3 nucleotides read TGTGCCAGTAGTCCAGGGTACAATGAGCAGTTCTTC. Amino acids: CASSPGYNEQFF.

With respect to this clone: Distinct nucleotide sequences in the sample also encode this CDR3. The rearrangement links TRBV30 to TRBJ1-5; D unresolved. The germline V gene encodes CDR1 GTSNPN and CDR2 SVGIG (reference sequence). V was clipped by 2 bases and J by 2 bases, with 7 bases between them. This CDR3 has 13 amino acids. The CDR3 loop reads CAWSRQGNQPQHF. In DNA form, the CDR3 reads TGTGCCTGGAGTCGGCAGGGCAATCAGCCCCAGCATTTT. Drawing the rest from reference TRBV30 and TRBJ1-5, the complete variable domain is SQTIHQWPATLVQPVGSPLSLECTVEGTSNPNLYWYRQAAGRGLQLLFYSVGIGQISSEVPQNLSASRPQDRQFILSSKKLLLSDSGFYLCAWSRQGNQPQHFGDGTRLSIL.